This note documents a single TCR beta chain sequence. Per germline, CDR1 SEHNR and CDR2 FQNEAQ (reference sequence). CDR3 length: 13 amino acids. V lost 9 bases, J lost 6 bases, and 7 bases stayed unmatched. The data belong to a study of response to subunit inactivated influenza vaccine. One entry per CDR3 protein, called by TCRdb with MiXCR from the RT-PCR reads. The sample has 530,000 or so distinct CDR3 sequences; about 10% are singletons. The receptor was derived from a man aged 50-59 years who received an inactivated influenza vaccine. The chain uses TRBV7-9 and TRBJ1-2; 10 nucleotides line up with TRBD1. Source: PBMCs from blood, taken on the day of vaccination. The CDR3 is CARSTGTGDGYTF. The CDR3 DNA sequence: TGTGCCAGGAGCACAGGGACAGGGGATGGCTACACCTTC. The full variable domain, rest sourced from reference TRBV7-9 and TRBJ1-2, is DTGVSQNPRHKITKRGQNVTFRCDPISEHNRLYWYRQTLGQGPEFLTYFQNEAQLEKSRLLSDRFSAERPKGSFSTLEIQRTEQGDSAMYLCARSTGTGDGYTFGSGTRLTVV.